Reported below is one T cell receptor (beta chain). This entry belongs to a study of identical twins. TCRdb analysed the 5' RACE reads with MiXCR anew, one entry per CDR3 protein. Found here are more than 1.5 million distinct CDR3 sequences, under 35% of them singletons; the top ten hold about 0.27%. The CDR3 is 13 residues long. J was trimmed by 0 bases and V by 8 bases; bases with no gene match: 3. Input material: cord blood. The gene calls are TRBV12-3 or TRBV12-4 and TRBJ2-5, with TRBD1 matching over 7 bases. This receptor was taken from a newborn girl in good health. The CDR3 coding sequence is TGTGCCAGCGGACAGGCCTACCAAGAGACCCAGTACTTC. Translated: CASGQAYQETQYF.